Listed below are T cell receptor beta chains from one sample, sequenced in a study of T cell responses to AZD1222 COVID-19 vaccine. Some clones are missing from TCRdb's copy, which holds only in-frame ones; the method was immunoSEQ multiplex PCR. The table records about 130,000 clones, approximately 89% of them present only once. The sample consisted of peripheral blood, taken on day 0 of AZD1222 vaccination. These TCRs come from an adult in good health. The CDR3 runs from the conserved cysteine through the conserved F or W. The D gene is left open where the match is weak.

v_call	j_call	d_call	cdr3_aa	cdr3_nt
TRBV3-1/TRBV3-2	TRBJ1-5	.	CASSQGGTIQPQHF	TGTGCCAGCAGCCAGGGCGGGACAATTCAGCCCCAGCATTTT
TRBV5-1	TRBJ1-4	.	CASSPATNEKLFF	TGCGCCAGCAGCCCTGCAACTAATGAAAAACTGTTTTTT
TRBV18	TRBJ2-7	TRBD1	CASSPDRSEQYF	TGTGCCAGCTCACCGGACAGGAGCGAGCAGTACTTC
TRBV19	TRBJ2-1	TRBD2	CASSITSGAYNEQFF	TGTGCCAGTAGTATAACTAGCGGTGCCTACAATGAGCAGTTCTTC
TRBV10-3	TRBJ1-5	.	CAISDSFGEQPQHF	TGTGCCATCAGTGACTCCTTCGGGGAGCAGCCCCAGCATTTT
TRBV3-1/TRBV3-2	TRBJ1-5	.	CASSQDSYYQPQHF	TGTGCCAGCAGCCAGGACAGCTATTATCAGCCCCAGCATTTT
TRBV24-1	TRBJ1-1	.	CAPWGENTEAFF	TGTGCCCCCTGGGGCGAGAACACTGAAGCTTTCTTT
TRBV2	TRBJ2-2	.	CASSEYGTTNTGELFF	TGTGCCAGCAGTGAATACGGGACAACGAACACCGGGGAGCTGTTTTTT
TRBV9	TRBJ1-6	TRBD1	CASSYGTGGASYNSPLHF	TGTGCCAGCAGCTACGGGACAGGGGGCGCCTCCTATAATTCACCCCTCCACTTT
TRBV30	TRBJ2-6	.	CAFGPVGANVLTF	TGTGCCTTCGGGCCTGTCGGGGCCAACGTCCTGACTTTC
TRBV19	TRBJ1-5	.	CASSIGNQPQHF	TGTGCCAGTAGTATCGGGAATCAGCCCCAGCATTTT